This T cell receptor beta chain was retrieved from a study of blood T cell repertoires in COVID-19. The wider study: PBMCs, B-cell-depleted T cells, or T cells provided the cDNA or gDNA that made up the material.

Assay: immunoSEQ multiplex PCR; the TCRdb copy retains only in-frame clones and omits some. The table records over 110,000 clones, approximately 90% of them present only once. Sequencing was performed on peripheral blood. The sequence came from a human donor in a cohort sampled during active COVID-19.

Written as DNA, the CDR3 is TGTGCCACTCGGACAGCCGGTAATGAAAAACTGTTTTTT. Protein sequence: CATRTAGNEKLFF. This chain connects TRBV6-5 to TRBJ1-4; D perhaps matches TRBD1 (6 bases). Germline V lookup: CDR1 MNHEY, CDR2 SVGAGI. V lost 10 bases to trimming and J lost 4 bases, with 13 bases between them. This CDR3 is 13 amino acids long.